This is a list of T cell receptor beta chains from one sample in a study of T-cell reconstitution after alpha-beta-depleted transplantation in children. In TCRdb, the PCR reads were re-called with MiXCR into one record per CDR3 protein. Among approximately 430,000 distinct CDR3 sequences, 16% were seen once, and the ten largest hold approximately 28%. Sample: PBMCs, mostly from graft donor cells, taken 360 days after TCRalphabeta/CD19-depleted stem cell transplant. All receptors derive from a boy younger than two who had a stem cell transplant for Wiskott-Aldrich syndrome, so the T cells may come from the graft donor. Both conserved end residues are part of each CDR3. The D gene is left open where the match is weak. Rows may omit the clone size; those that give it use once, few, many or a size class.

cdr3_nt cdr3_aa clone_size j_call v_call d_call
TGCGCCAGCAGCTTGGACGGTCTCCTAGAGACCCAGTACTTC CASSLDGLLETQYF - TRBJ2-5 TRBV5-1 -
TGCAGTGCTAGCAACTATGGCTACACCTTC CSASNYGYTF - TRBJ1-2 TRBV20-1 -
TGTGCCAGCAGCCCCCGAGGGGAGCCATATGGCTACACCTTC CASSPRGEPYGYTF - TRBJ1-2 TRBV7-8 -
TGCAGTGCTAGGGACAGGGGGCGTGCAGATACGCAGTATTTT CSARDRGRADTQYF few TRBJ2-3 TRBV20-1 TRBD1
TGTGCCAGCTCACCGGGGGACGGGGAGCTGTTTTTT CASSPGDGELFF few TRBJ2-2 TRBV18 -
TGCGCCAGCAGCGCAGGACGGGGAATGAACACTGAAGCTTTCTTT CASSAGRGMNTEAFF many TRBJ1-1 TRBV5-1 -
TGTGCCAGCAGTTGGGGGGACCGGGGCACAGATACGCAGTATTTT CASSWGDRGTDTQYF - TRBJ2-3 TRBV12-3/TRBV12-4 -
TGCGCCAGCAGTGCCCCTTCCCCGGCGGGGATGGGGAGCACTGAAGCTTTCTTT CASSAPSPAGMGSTEAFF - TRBJ1-1 TRBV10-2 -
TGTGCCAGCAGTGAGTCCAGGGCCACCGGGGAGCTGTTTTTT CASSESRATGELFF many TRBJ2-2 TRBV2 -
TGTGCCAGCAGAAGTCTCAATCAGGGAGTCGCGGACACCGGGGAGCTGTTTTTT CASRSLNQGVADTGELFF - TRBJ2-2 TRBV11-1 -
TGCGCCAGCAGCCGAATGACAGGGTTGAGCTCCTACAATGAGCAGTTCTTC CASSRMTGLSSYNEQFF - TRBJ2-1 TRBV4-1 TRBD1
TGTGCCAGCAGTGCGTCCGGGACAGGGCTTCGCACAGATACGCAGTATTTT CASSASGTGLRTDTQYF - TRBJ2-3 TRBV2 TRBD1
TGTGCCTGGAGTAAGGGGACAGCCTACGAGCAGTACTTC CAWSKGTAYEQYF - TRBJ2-7 TRBV30 TRBD1
TGTGCCAGCAGCCAGAGAGGAGGGACCGAGCAGTACTTC CASSQRGGTEQYF - TRBJ2-7 TRBV7-9 -
TGCAGCGTTGTTGAGGGGGCCAACGTCCTGACTTTC CSVVEGANVLTF few TRBJ2-6 TRBV29-1 -
TGCAGCGTCCTCGGGACAGGGGCCTACGAGCAGTACTTC CSVLGTGAYEQYF - TRBJ2-7 TRBV29-1 TRBD1
TGTGCCACGAACGGGGATGAGACTAGCGGGATCTACAATGAGCAGTTCTTC CATNGDETSGIYNEQFF few TRBJ2-1 TRBV24-1 TRBD2
TGTGCCAGCAGCAGGGGTTCGACTAATGAAAAACTGTTTTTT CASSRGSTNEKLFF - TRBJ1-4 TRBV9 -
TGTGCCAGCAGCCCCGGGGCAGGCGGGTTTAATGAGCAGTTCTTC CASSPGAGGFNEQFF - TRBJ2-1 TRBV7-9 -
TGCGCCAGCAGCTTGGGACAGGGTCTCGAGCAGTACTTC CASSLGQGLEQYF - TRBJ2-7 TRBV5-1 TRBD1
TGTGCCAGCAGTTTAGAGGCGACGGGAGTCCCCCACGAGCAGTACTTC CASSLEATGVPHEQYF few TRBJ2-7 TRBV12-3/TRBV12-4 -
TGTGCCAGCAGCTTAGCAAGGACTAGCGGGGCTCTCTACGAGCAGTACTTC CASSLARTSGALYEQYF - TRBJ2-7 TRBV7-9 TRBD2
TGTGCCGCCAAGATGCCTCTCGGCACTGAAGCTTTCTTT CAAKMPLGTEAFF few TRBJ1-1 TRBV13 -
TGCGCCAGCAGCCACTCCATTAGGGGAGAGACCCAGTACTTC CASSHSIRGETQYF many TRBJ2-5 TRBV5-1 -
TGTGCCACCAGTGATCCCAGGGGAGACTATGGCTACACCTTC CATSDPRGDYGYTF few TRBJ1-2 TRBV24-1 -
TGTGCCAGCAGCTTAGGGCCCGCTGGGCAGTTCTTC CASSLGPAGQFF - TRBJ2-1 TRBV11-2 -
TGCAGTGCTAGAAAGGGTTCCTACGAGCAGTACTTC CSARKGSYEQYF many TRBJ2-7 TRBV20-1 -
TGCAGTGCTAGACAGTCCGCCTACGAGCAGTACTTC CSARQSAYEQYF - TRBJ2-7 TRBV20-1 -
TGCAGTGCCCTAACCCGTCGTAACACCGGGGAGCTGTTTTTT CSALTRRNTGELFF - TRBJ2-2 TRBV20-1 -
TGTGCCAGCAGCTTACCAGCGGCGAACACCGGGGAGCTGTTTTTT CASSLPAANTGELFF - TRBJ2-2 TRBV7-2 -
TGTGCCAGCAGTTACCGGGGACAGGGGATTCAGTACTTC CASSYRGQGIQYF - TRBJ2-4 TRBV6-5 TRBD1
TGTGCCAGCAGCTGGACAGGGTACGAAAAACTGTTTTTT CASSWTGYEKLFF few TRBJ1-4 TRBV7-2 TRBD1
TGTGCCAGCAGCCACGGAAAGGGAAACACCATATATTTT CASSHGKGNTIYF - TRBJ1-3 TRBV7-9 -
TGCGCCAGCAGCCCCGGACAGGGCATGGCGAATGAGCAGTTCTTC CASSPGQGMANEQFF - TRBJ2-1 TRBV5-1 TRBD1
TGTGCCAGCAGCTATGGGACAGGGTTATTCCACGAGCAGTACTTC CASSYGTGLFHEQYF - TRBJ2-7 TRBV7-9 TRBD1
TGCGCCAGCAGCTTGGCCTGGCCAGGGAACATTCAGTACTTC CASSLAWPGNIQYF few TRBJ2-4 TRBV5-1 -
TGTGCCAGCAGCTTAGTCCGGGTCGCAGACAGGCGGAAAGGAAACACCATATATTTT CASSLVRVADRRKGNTIYF - TRBJ1-3 TRBV7-8 -
TGTGCCAGCAGCCCCCTTGGACTAGTTGCCTACGAGCAGTACTTC CASSPLGLVAYEQYF - TRBJ2-7 TRBV7-9 TRBD2
TGTGCCATCAGACCTAGCGGGGGCACAGATACGCAGTATTTT CAIRPSGGTDTQYF few TRBJ2-3 TRBV10-3 TRBD2
TGTGCCAGCAGTTACAGGAACTACGGGACCTACAATGAGCAGTTCTTC CASSYRNYGTYNEQFF - TRBJ2-1 TRBV6-5 -
TGCAGTGCTAGAGGCAGGGCTAGCAATCAGCCCCAGCATTTT CSARGRASNQPQHF few TRBJ1-5 TRBV20-1 -
TGTGCCACCAGCAGAGATGACAGAGGAAACACCGGGGAGCTGTTTTTT CATSRDDRGNTGELFF few TRBJ2-2 TRBV15 -
TGTGCCAGCAGCTCCCGACAGGGGTGGAACATTCAGTACTTC CASSSRQGWNIQYF - TRBJ2-4 TRBV11-2 TRBD1
TGTGCCAGCAGTAGCGGGAGTCAGTTCTACGAGCAGTACTTC CASSSGSQFYEQYF few TRBJ2-7 TRBV12-3/TRBV12-4 TRBD2
TGTGCCAGCAGCTTTGGGACAGGGATTATAGCCAAAAACATTCAGTACTTC CASSFGTGIIAKNIQYF - TRBJ2-4 TRBV7-9 TRBD1
TGTGCCAGCAGTGAGGGGCTAGCGGAACCAGATACGCAGTATTTT CASSEGLAEPDTQYF few TRBJ2-3 TRBV2 TRBD2
TGTGCCAGCAGCTTGCAGCGGGACCCCTACGAGCAGTACTTC CASSLQRDPYEQYF few TRBJ2-7 TRBV5-4 TRBD2
TGTGCCAGCAGTTACGGTGCAGCAGGCTACACCTTC CASSYGAAGYTF many TRBJ1-2 TRBV6-6 -
TGCGCCAGTTCAAGTCGGTCCCAGGCCGAGCAGTACTTC CASSSRSQAEQYF - TRBJ2-7 TRBV10-2 -
TGTGCCTGGAGCCCTGAGACAGGGGGCTGGTTGATTGGGGAGCTGTTTTTT CAWSPETGGWLIGELFF few TRBJ2-2 TRBV30 TRBD1
TGTGCCACCAGCAGACCTTTGGGACTAGCGGGAGACCCAGATACGCAGTATTTT CATSRPLGLAGDPDTQYF few TRBJ2-3 TRBV15 TRBD2